This entry features one T cell receptor (beta chain) sequence. The CDR3 end falls 3 residues outside the read, so it is completed with the germline J gene. The germline V gene encodes CDR1 SGHAT and CDR2 FQNNGV. V was clipped by 1 base and J by 4 bases, with 10 bases between them. This CDR3 is 14 amino acids long. Average input was about 1,200 ng genomic DNA for immunoSEQ TCR beta CDR3 amplification. Assay used: immunoSEQ multiplex PCR; TCRdb lists only in-frame clones, some missing. The sample data list about 23,000 clones. The entry originates in a study of T cells in women clearing cervical HPV infection.

Input material: blood buffy coat. The chain employs TRBV11-2 and TRBJ1-2; D is ambiguous. The TCR originated in a woman aged 18-70 years with a cervical HPV16 infection that either progressed to CIN3+ or cleared (not recorded which). CDR3 DNA, as far as it was read: TGTGCCAGCAGCTTAGCGCTCGGGTTCTATGGC. Translating gives CASSLALGFYG. The CDR3 reads in full as CASSLALGFYGYTF.